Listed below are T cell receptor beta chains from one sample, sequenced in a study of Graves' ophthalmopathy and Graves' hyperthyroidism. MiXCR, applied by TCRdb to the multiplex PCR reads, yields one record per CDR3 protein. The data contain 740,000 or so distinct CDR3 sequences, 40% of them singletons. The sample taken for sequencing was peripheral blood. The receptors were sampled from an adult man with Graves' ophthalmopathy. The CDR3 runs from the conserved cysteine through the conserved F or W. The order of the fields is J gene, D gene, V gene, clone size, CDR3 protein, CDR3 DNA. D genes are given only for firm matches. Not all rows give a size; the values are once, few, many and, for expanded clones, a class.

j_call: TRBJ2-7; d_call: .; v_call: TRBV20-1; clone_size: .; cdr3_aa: CSARPVGLPGGYF; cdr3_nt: TGCAGTGCTAGACCCGTCGGCCTTCCCGGGGGGTACTTC
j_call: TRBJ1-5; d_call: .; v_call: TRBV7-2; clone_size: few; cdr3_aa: CASSLDPGGNQPQHF; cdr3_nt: TGTGCCAGCAGCTTAGATCCAGGAGGCAATCAGCCCCAGCATTTT
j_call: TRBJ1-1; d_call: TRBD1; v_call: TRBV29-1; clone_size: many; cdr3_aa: CSVDKTGGWNTEAFF; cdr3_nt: TGCAGCGTTGATAAGACAGGGGGGTGGAACACTGAAGCTTTCTTT
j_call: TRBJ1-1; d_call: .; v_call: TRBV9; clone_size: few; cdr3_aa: CASSHADITGAEAFF; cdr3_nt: TGTGCCAGCAGCCATGCAGACATCACTGGCGCTGAAGCTTTCTTT
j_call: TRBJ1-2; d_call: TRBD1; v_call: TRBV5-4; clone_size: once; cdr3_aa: CASSLGMTGGDGYTF; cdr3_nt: TGTGCCAGCAGCCTTGGGATGACAGGGGGCGATGGCTACACCTTC
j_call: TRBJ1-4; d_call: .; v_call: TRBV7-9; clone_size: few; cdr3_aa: CASSSNRAPTNEKLFF; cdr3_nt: TGTGCCAGCAGCTCCAACAGGGCACCTACTAATGAAAAACTGTTTTTT
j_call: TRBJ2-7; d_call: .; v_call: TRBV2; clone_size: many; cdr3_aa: CASSSPTGRVSSYEQYF; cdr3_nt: TGTGCCAGCAGTTCGCCGACAGGGAGGGTGAGTTCCTACGAGCAGTACTTC
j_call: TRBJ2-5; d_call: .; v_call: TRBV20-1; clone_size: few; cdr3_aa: CSAEKSGQETQYF; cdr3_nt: TGCAGTGCCGAGAAAAGCGGACAAGAGACCCAGTACTTC
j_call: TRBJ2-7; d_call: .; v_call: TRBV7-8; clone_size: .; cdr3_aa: CASREGRTAGEQYF; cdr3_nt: TGTGCCAGCCGAGAGGGCCGGACAGCAGGAGAGCAGTACTTC
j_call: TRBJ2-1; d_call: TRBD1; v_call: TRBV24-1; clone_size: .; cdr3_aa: CATEGGTGLNEQFF; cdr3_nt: TGTGCCACCGAGGGAGGGACAGGGCTAAATGAGCAGTTCTTC
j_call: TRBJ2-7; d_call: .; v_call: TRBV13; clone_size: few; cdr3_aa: CASSQPDGYEQYF; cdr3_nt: TGTGCCAGCAGCCAGCCCGATGGCTACGAGCAGTACTTC
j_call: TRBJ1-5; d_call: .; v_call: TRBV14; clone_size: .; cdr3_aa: CASSHPGTLDYSNQPQHF; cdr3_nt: TGTGCCAGCAGCCATCCGGGGACGTTAGACTATAGCAATCAGCCCCAGCATTTT
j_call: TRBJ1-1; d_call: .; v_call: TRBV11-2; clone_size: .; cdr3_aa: CASSLDGARNTEAFF; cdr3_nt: TGTGCCAGCAGCTTAGACGGGGCACGTAACACTGAAGCTTTCTTT
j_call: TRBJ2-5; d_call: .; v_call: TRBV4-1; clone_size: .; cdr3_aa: CASSQRDIQETQYF; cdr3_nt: TGCGCCAGCAGCCAGCGGGACATCCAAGAGACCCAGTACTTC
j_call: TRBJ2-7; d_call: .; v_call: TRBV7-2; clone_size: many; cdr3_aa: CASSNDGYEQYF; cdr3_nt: TGTGCCAGCAGCAACGACGGCTACGAGCAGTACTTC
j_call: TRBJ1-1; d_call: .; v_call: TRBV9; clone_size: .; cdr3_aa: CASSDSGTMNTEAFF; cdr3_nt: TGTGCCAGCAGCGATAGCGGGACCATGAACACTGAAGCTTTCTTT
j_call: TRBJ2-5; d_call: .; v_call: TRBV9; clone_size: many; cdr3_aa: CASSVSVSRGTQYF; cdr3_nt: TGTGCCAGCAGCGTATCCGTTAGTCGCGGGACCCAGTACTTC
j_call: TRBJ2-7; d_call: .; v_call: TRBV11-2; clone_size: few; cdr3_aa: CASSPWDAHYEQYF; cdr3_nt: TGTGCCAGCAGCCCCTGGGACGCCCACTACGAGCAGTACTTC
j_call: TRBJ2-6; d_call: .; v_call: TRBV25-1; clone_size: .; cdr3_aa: CARARGSGANVLTF; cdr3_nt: TGTGCTAGAGCCCGGGGCTCTGGGGCCAACGTCCTGACTTTC
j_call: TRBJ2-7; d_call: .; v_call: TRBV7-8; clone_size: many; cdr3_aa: CASSLEGRASYEQYF; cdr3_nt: TGTGCCAGCAGCTTAGAAGGTCGGGCATCCTACGAGCAGTACTTC
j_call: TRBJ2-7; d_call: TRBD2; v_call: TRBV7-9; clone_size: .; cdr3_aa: CASSRLAGGVEQYF; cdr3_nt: TGTGCCAGCAGTCGACTAGCGGGAGGGGTCGAGCAGTACTTC
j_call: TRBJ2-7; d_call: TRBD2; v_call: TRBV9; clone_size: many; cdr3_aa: CASSVSGRLDEQYF; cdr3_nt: TGTGCCAGCAGCGTCAGCGGGAGACTAGACGAGCAGTACTTC
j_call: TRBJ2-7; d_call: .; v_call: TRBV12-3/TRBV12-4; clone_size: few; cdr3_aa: CASSPGIQIYEQYF; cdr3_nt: TGTGCCAGCAGCCCCGGGATTCAGATCTACGAGCAGTACTTC
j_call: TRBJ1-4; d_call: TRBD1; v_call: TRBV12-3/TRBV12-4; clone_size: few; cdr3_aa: CASSLLPGQGGEKLFF; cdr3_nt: TGTGCCAGCAGTCTCCTACCGGGACAGGGGGGTGAAAAACTGTTTTTT
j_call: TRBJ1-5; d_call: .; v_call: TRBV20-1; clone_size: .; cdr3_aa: CSARVSLQGHQPQHF; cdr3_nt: TGCAGTGCTAGAGTTAGCCTACAGGGTCATCAGCCCCAGCATTTT
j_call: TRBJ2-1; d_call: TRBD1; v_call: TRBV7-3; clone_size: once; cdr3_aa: CASSLIGGQGYNEQFF; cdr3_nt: TGTGCCAGCAGCTTAATCGGGGGACAGGGGTACAATGAGCAGTTCTTC
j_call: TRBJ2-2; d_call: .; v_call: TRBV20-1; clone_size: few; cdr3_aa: CSARDPARAANTGELFF; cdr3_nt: TGCAGTGCTAGAGATCCGGCGAGGGCAGCTAACACCGGGGAGCTGTTTTTT
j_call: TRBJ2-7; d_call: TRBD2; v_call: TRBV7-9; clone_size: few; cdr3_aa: CASSPRLAGVDEQYF; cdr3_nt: TGTGCCAGCAGCCCGCGACTAGCGGGAGTGGATGAGCAGTACTTC
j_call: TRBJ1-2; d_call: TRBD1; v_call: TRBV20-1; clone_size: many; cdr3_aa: CSAPMTGNYGYTF; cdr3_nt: TGCAGTGCGCCTATGACAGGGAACTATGGCTACACCTTC
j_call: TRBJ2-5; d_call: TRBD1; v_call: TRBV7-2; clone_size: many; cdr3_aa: CASSPRDRGRETQYF; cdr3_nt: TGTGCCAGCAGCCCCCGAGACAGGGGGCGGGAGACCCAGTACTTC
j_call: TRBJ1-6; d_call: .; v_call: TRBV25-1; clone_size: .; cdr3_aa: CASSEYDGNSPLHF; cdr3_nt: TGTGCCAGCAGTGAATACGACGGGAATTCACCCCTCCACTTT
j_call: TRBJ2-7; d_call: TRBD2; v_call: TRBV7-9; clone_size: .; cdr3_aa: CASSIPPGLAGVPYEQYF; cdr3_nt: TGTGCCAGCAGCATTCCACCGGGACTAGCGGGAGTCCCCTACGAGCAGTACTTC
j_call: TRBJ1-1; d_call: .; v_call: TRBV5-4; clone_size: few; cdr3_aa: CASSLWGSNTEAFF; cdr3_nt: TGTGCCAGCAGCTTGTGGGGTTCGAACACTGAAGCTTTCTTT
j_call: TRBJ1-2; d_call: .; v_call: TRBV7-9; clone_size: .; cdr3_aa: CASRGLAGDGGYTF; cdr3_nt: TGTGCCAGCAGAGGACTAGCGGGGGACGGTGGCTACACCTTC
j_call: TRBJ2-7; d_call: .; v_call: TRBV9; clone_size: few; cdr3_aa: CASSVAPTRDHEQYF; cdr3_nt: TGTGCCAGCAGCGTAGCTCCTACCCGGGACCATGAGCAGTACTTC
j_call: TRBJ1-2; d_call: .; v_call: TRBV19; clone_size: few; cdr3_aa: CASSIVPENYGYTF; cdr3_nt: TGTGCCAGTAGTATAGTGCCCGAGAACTATGGCTACACCTTC
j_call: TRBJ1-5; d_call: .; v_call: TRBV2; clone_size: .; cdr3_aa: CASSKMQASKPQHF; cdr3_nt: TGTGCCAGCAGTAAGATGCAGGCTAGCAAGCCCCAGCATTTT
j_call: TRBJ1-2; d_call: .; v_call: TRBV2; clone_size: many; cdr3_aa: CASSAVNYGYTF; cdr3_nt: TGTGCCAGCAGTGCGGTTAACTATGGCTACACCTTC
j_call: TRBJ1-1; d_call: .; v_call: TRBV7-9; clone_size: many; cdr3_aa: CASSLAGAGTEAFF; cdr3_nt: TGTGCCAGCAGCTTAGCAGGGGCAGGAACTGAAGCTTTCTTT
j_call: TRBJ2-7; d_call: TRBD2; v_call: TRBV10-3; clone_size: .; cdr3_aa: CAISGGLADYYEQYF; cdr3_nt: TGTGCCATCAGTGGGGGACTAGCGGACTACTACGAGCAGTACTTC